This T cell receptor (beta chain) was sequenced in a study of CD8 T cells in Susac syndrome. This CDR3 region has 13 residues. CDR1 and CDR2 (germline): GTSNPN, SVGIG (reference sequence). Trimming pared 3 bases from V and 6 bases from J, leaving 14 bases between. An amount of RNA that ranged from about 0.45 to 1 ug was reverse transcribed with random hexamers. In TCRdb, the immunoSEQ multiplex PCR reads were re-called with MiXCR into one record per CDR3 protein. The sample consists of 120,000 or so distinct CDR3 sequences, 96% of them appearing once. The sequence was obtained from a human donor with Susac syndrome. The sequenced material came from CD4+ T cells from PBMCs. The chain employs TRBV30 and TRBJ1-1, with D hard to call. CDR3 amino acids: CAWRGRQDAEAFF. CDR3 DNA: TGTGCCTGGAGGGGTAGGCAGGACGCTGAAGCTTTCTTT.